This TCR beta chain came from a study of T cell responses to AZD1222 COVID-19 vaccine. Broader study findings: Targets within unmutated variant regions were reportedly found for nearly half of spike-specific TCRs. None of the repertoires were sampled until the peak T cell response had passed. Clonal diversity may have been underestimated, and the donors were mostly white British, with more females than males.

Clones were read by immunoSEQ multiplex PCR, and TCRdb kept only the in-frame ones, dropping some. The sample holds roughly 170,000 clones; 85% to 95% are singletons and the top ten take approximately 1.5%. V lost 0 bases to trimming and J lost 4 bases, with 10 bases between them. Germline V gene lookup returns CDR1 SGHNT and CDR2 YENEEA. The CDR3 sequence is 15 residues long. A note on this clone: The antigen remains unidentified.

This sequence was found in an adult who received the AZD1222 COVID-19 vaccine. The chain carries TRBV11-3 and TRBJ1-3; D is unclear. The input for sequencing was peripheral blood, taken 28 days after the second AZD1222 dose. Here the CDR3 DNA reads TGTGCCAGCAGCTTAGATGATTTCAAGGGAAACACCATATATTTT. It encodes CASSLDDFKGNTIYF.